This TCR beta chain was sequenced in a study of B cell selection in AIRE deficiency. The assay was immunoSEQ multiplex PCR, and TCRdb's table has in-frame clones only and misses some. This table has approximately 24,000 clones, about 95% appearing once. Regarding the study as a whole: Only about 9.3% of more than 3,000 shared Treg sequences were patient-specific; 31.6% healthy-specific. Shorter CDR3s marked shared Treg sequences, biased toward few non-templated insertions. Around 30% of healthy-shared Treg TCRbeta sequences appeared in patient Tconv cells.

Points on this clone: Its antigen remains unidentified.

This CDR3 contains 16 residues. Germline V gene sequence: CDR1 ENHRY, CDR2 SYGVKD. Trimming stripped 0 bases from V and 2 bases from J, with 11 bases between. CD4+CD127+ cells were sorted as the conventional CD4 T cells. Sequences were obtained from CD4+CD127+ conventional T cells sorted from PBMCs. The source of this sequence is a human donor in good health. The rearrangement joins TRBV10-3 to TRBJ1-5, with D perhaps matching TRBD1 (5 bases). CDR3 in amino acids: CAISESGGGGNQPQHF. DNA for the CDR3: TGTGCCATCAGTGAGTCTGGGGGGGGTGGCAATCAGCCCCAGCATTTT.